A single sample gave rise to the 29 T cell receptor beta chains below, sequenced in a study of T cell changes during pregnancy in multiple sclerosis. TCRdb keeps only in-frame clones here, not all; method: immunoSEQ multiplex PCR. The sample has approximately 80,000 clones; approximately 93% are singletons. The specimen was peripheral blood, collected in the second trimester of pregnancy. The receptor set was obtained from a female donor in good health, enrolled as a control in a pregnancy study.

This rearrangement joins TRBV4-1 to TRBJ2-1; 7 positions agree with TRBD2. The germline gives CDR1 MGHRA, CDR2 YSYEKL. V trimming: 5 bases; J trimming: 6 bases; junction bases outside the gene matches: 13. The CDR3 extends over 16 amino acids. The CDR3 region has the DNA TGCGCCAGCAGCGGTCGCGGGACTACCTTTTTCAATGAGCAGTTCTTC. Protein: CASSGRGTTFFNEQFF.

The chain uses TRBV5-5 and TRBJ2-6; D call uncertain. Trimming left V 1 base short and J 8 bases short, with 10 bases between. CDR3 size: 14 residues. The germline CDR1 and CDR2 sequences are SGHKS and YYEKEE (reference sequence). For the CDR3, the DNA is TGTGCCAGCAGCTTGTCGCAGGCCTCCAACGTCCTGACTTTC. This translates into CASSLSQASNVLTF.

The CDR3 DNA is TGTGCCAGCAGTGAATCCGTCTACGAGCAGTACTTC. It specifies CASSESVYEQYF. The rearrangement joins TRBV2 to TRBJ2-7, with no clear D. Per germline, CDR1 SNHLY and CDR2 FYNNEI. V dropped 2 bases and J dropped 3 bases, with 5 bases sitting between them. The CDR3 has 12 residues.

This chain connects TRBV5-1 to TRBJ2-3; TRBD2 is a possible D gene (6 bases). V lost 1 base and J 6 bases, leaving 18 bases between the germline ends. CDR1 SGHRS and CDR2 YFSETQ come from the germline V gene. This CDR3 contains 16 residues. The CDR3 DNA reads TGCGCCAGCAGCTTGACTCCGGGAGCCCCGCGGGATACGCAGTATTTT. This gives the protein CASSLTPGAPRDTQYF.

The V and J genes are TRBV27 and TRBJ2-7; 8 nucleotides line up with TRBD2. Germline trimming cut 0 bases from V and 3 bases from J; bases unmatched to any gene: 1. The CDR3 loop spans 14 amino acids. The germline V gene encodes CDR1 MNHEY and CDR2 SMNVEV (reference sequence). The CDR3 DNA sequence: TGTGCCAGCAGTTTATCCCTAGCGGGCTACGAGCAGTACTTC. Protein product: CASSLSLAGYEQYF.

The chain combines TRBV7-9 with TRBJ1-2; D is unclear. Germline V CDR1 and CDR2: SEHNR, FQNEAQ (reference sequence). This CDR3 has 11 amino acids. Trimming stripped 3 bases from V and 8 bases from J, with 7 bases between. CDR3 amino acids: CASSLLEGYTF. The CDR3 nucleotides are TGTGCCAGCAGCTTGCTCGAGGGCTACACCTTC.

The V gene is TRBV6-1, the J gene TRBJ2-1; D is unresolved. The V end was cut by 2 bases, the J end by 9 bases, with 8 bases between. The CDR3 runs to 12 residues. Germline CDR1 and CDR2: MNHNS and SASEGT. This CDR3 is CASSEWATEQFF. CDR3 nucleotides: TGTGCCAGCAGTGAATGGGCGACTGAGCAGTTCTTC.

V is TRBV19 and J is TRBJ2-5; 7 bases map to TRBD1. From germline, CDR1 is LNHDA and CDR2 SQIVND (reference sequence). There are 16 residues in the CDR3. V lost 0 bases, J lost 1 base, and 5 bases stayed unmatched. The CDR3 nucleotides read TGTGCCAGTAGTATAGAACCACAGGGGATCCAAGAGACCCAGTACTTC. Encoded protein: CASSIEPQGIQETQYF.

The chain is built from TRBV4-1 and TRBJ2-2; D possibly corresponds to TRBD1 (5 bases). Germline V gene lookup returns CDR1 MGHRA and CDR2 YSYEKL. V dropped 3 bases and J dropped 4 bases, with 12 bases sitting between them. The length of the CDR3 is 15 residues. Here the CDR3 DNA reads TGCGCCAGCAGCCAGATAGACAGTTCCACCGGGGAGCTGTTTTTT. Protein: CASSQIDSSTGELFF.

The rearrangement links TRBV27 to TRBJ2-1, with 10 bases lining up with TRBD1. The V segment lost 5 bases and the J segment 6 bases; nucleotides outside the gene matches: 1. CDR1 and CDR2 from the germline V gene are MNHEY and SMNVEV (reference sequence). The CDR3 covers 13 residues. CDR3 sequence (DNA): TGTGCCAGCAGTGACAGGGGGCCCAATGAGCAGTTCTTC. Residues: CASSDRGPNEQFF.

The gene calls are TRBV5-1 and TRBJ2-1; perhaps TRBD2 as D (5 bases). The V gene lost 0 bases and the J gene lost 10 bases, with 14 bases spanning the gap. There are 14 residues in the CDR3. Germline V gene lookup returns CDR1 SGHRS and CDR2 YFSETQ. The CDR3 DNA sequence: TGCGCCAGCAGCTTGGGGGGTGGGAGCCGAGAGCAGTTCTTC. Residues: CASSLGGGSREQFF.

The chain employs TRBV5-4 and TRBJ2-3; D gene unclear. V was clipped by 2 bases and J by 5 bases, with 12 bases between them. This CDR3 is 14 amino acids long. Germline CDR1 and CDR2: SGHNT and YYREEE (reference sequence). The CDR3: CASSFRQRGDTQYF. The CDR3 DNA reads TGTGCCAGCAGCTTCCGGCAAAGAGGAGATACGCAGTATTTT.

V usage is TRBV28 and J usage is TRBJ2-1; no clear D gene. The germline CDR1 and CDR2 sequences are MDHEN and SYDVKM. Trimming left V 6 bases short and J 0 bases short, with 9 bases between. The CDR3 spans 14 residues. CDR3 protein: CASRTELSYNEQFF. CDR3 DNA sequence: TGTGCCAGCAGAACGGAGCTCTCCTACAATGAGCAGTTCTTC.

CDR3 sequence reads: CSVEELRGGGHEQFF. The CDR3 bases are TGCAGCGTTGAAGAACTAAGAGGCGGGGGCCATGAGCAGTTCTTC. The chain has TRBV29-1 and TRBJ2-1; maybe TRBD2 (7 bases). Germline V gene sequence: CDR1 SQVTM, CDR2 ANQGSEA. The ends were cut back, 0 bases at V and 8 bases at J, with 17 bases in the middle. The CDR3 is made up of 15 amino acids.

Written as DNA, the CDR3 is TGCGCCAGCGGGGGGCTAGCGGTTTCAGATACGCAGTATTTT. Encoded protein: CASGGLAVSDTQYF. The V call is TRBV5-1, the J call TRBJ2-3; tentatively, D is TRBD2 (7 bases). The V end lost 7 bases, the J end lost 4 bases, and 16 bases lay between the germline ends. The CDR3 is 14 amino acids. Germline V lookup: CDR1 SGHRS, CDR2 YFSETQ.

The chain carries TRBV28 and TRBJ1-2; perhaps TRBD1 as D (5 bases). Germline-derived CDR1 and CDR2 are MDHEN and SYDVKM. The V end lost 6 bases, the J end lost 7 bases, and 18 bases lay between the germline ends. The CDR3 has 14 amino acids. The chain's CDR3 is CASRPTGSRTGYTF. CDR3 DNA: TGTGCCAGCAGACCCACAGGTAGTCGAACTGGCTACACCTTC.

V usage is TRBV27 and J usage is TRBJ2-7, with TRBD2 matching over 8 bases. CDR3 length: 14 residues. The junction had 5 bases not matched to a gene; V was cut back by 2 bases and J by 5 bases. Germline V lookup: CDR1 MNHEY, CDR2 SMNVEV (reference sequence). The CDR3 nucleotides are TGTGCCAGCAGTTTAAGCGGGAGCCAGAACGAGCAGTACTTC. Its translation: CASSLSGSQNEQYF.

V usage is TRBV5-6 and J usage is TRBJ2-7; TRBD2 matches at 8 bases. The CDR3 is 14 residues long. The V segment lost 1 base and the J segment 1 base; nucleotides outside the gene matches: 1. Germline V gene sequence: CDR1 SGHDT, CDR2 YYEEEE. The CDR3 is CASSLLAGSYEQYF. CDR3 DNA: TGTGCCAGCAGCTTGCTAGCGGGTTCCTACGAGCAGTACTTC.

The V gene is TRBV28, the J gene TRBJ1-5, with TRBD1 matching over 8 bases. In germline, CDR1 is MDHEN, CDR2 SYDVKM. The V and J ends lost 5 bases and 2 bases, in that order; junction bases with no gene match: 11. There are 17 residues in the CDR3. In DNA form, the CDR3 reads TGTGCCAGCAGTCTCCCGGACAGGGACGTGGGCAATCAGCCCCAGCATTTT. Protein product: CASSLPDRDVGNQPQHF.

V is TRBV14 and J is TRBJ2-7, with 14 positions matching TRBD2. The length of the CDR3 is 16 residues. V was clipped by 0 bases and J by 6 bases; unmatched bases: 4. Germline V gene lookup returns CDR1 SGHDN and CDR2 FVKESK. The CDR3 loop reads CASSQERLAGGFEQYF. CDR3 DNA: TGTGCCAGCAGCCAAGAGAGACTAGCGGGAGGGTTCGAGCAGTACTTC.

V and J are TRBV7-2 and TRBJ2-7; tentatively, D is TRBD2 (7 bases). Per the germline V gene, CDR1 is SGHTA and CDR2 is FQGNSA. CDR3 length: 15 amino acids. Trimming pared 0 bases from V and 0 bases from J, leaving 9 bases between. The CDR3 is CASSLARGHSYEQYF. As DNA, the CDR3 is TGTGCCAGCAGCTTAGCGCGGGGGCACTCCTACGAGCAGTACTTC.

The chain is built from TRBV10-3 and TRBJ2-1; 8 positions agree with TRBD2. The V segment lost 6 bases and the J segment 5 bases; nucleotides outside the gene matches: 3. The CDR3 is 13 residues long. The V gene's germline CDR1 is ENHRY and CDR2 SYGVKD. The CDR3 loop is CAIRGREDNEQFF. As DNA, the CDR3 is TGTGCCATCAGGGGGCGGGAGGACAATGAGCAGTTCTTC.

The V gene is TRBV27, the J gene TRBJ1-1, with D uncertain. This CDR3 spans 10 amino acids. CDR1 is MNHEY, CDR2 SMNVEV, per germline (reference sequence). Trimming shortened V by 6 bases and J by 5 bases, and 4 bases separated the two germline ends. CDR3 bases: TGTGCCAGCAGCCCTACTGAAGCTTTCTTT. It encodes CASSPTEAFF.

The chain employs TRBV18 and TRBJ1-2, with D hard to call. The CDR3 is 15 residues long. Between the trimmed V and J ends, which lost 4 bases and 0 bases, there was a span of 12 bases. Looked up from germline, CDR1 is KGHSH and CDR2 is LQKENI. In nucleotides, the CDR3 is TGTGCCAGCTCACTACAGACACGAACTAACTATGGCTACACCTTC. It specifies CASSLQTRTNYGYTF. The whole variable domain, remainder taken from reference TRBV18 and TRBJ1-2, is NAGVMQNPRHLVRRRGQEARLRCSPMKGHSHVYWYRQLPEEGLKFMVYLQKENIIDESGMPKERFSAEFPKEGPSILRIQQVVRGDSAAYFCASSLQTRTNYGYTFGSGTRLTVV.

J is TRBJ2-7 and V is TRBV11-2; D is perhaps TRBD1 (6 bases). There are 12 residues in the CDR3. Trimming cost V 5 bases and J 6 bases, with 11 bases left between them. Germline CDR1 reads SGHAT; CDR2 reads FQNNGV. CDR3 nucleotide sequence: TGTGCCAGCAGCCCAGACAGGAGCGAGCAGTACTTC. Protein sequence: CASSPDRSEQYF.

The chain couples TRBV5-1 to TRBJ1-1; D may be TRBD1 (5 bases). V was shortened by 0 bases and J by 6 bases, with 9 bases between the two germline ends. The CDR3 extends over 13 amino acids. Germline-derived CDR1 and CDR2 are SGHRS and YFSETQ. Written as DNA, the CDR3 is TGCGCCAGCAGCTTGGGGGGGGGTCCTGAAGCTTTCTTT. It codes for CASSLGGGPEAFF.

The chain links TRBV30 to TRBJ1-4, with a weak D call TRBD1 (5 bases). CDR1 GTSNPN and CDR2 SVGIG come from the germline V gene (reference sequence). The V gene lost 1 base and the J gene lost 7 bases, with 13 bases spanning the gap. The CDR3 is 14 amino acids. The CDR3 is CAWSAWGGSEKLFF. The CDR3 coding sequence is TGTGCCTGGAGTGCTTGGGGGGGGAGTGAAAAACTGTTTTTT.

The chain combines TRBV29-1 with TRBJ2-7, with D possibly being TRBD2 (5 bases). V was clipped by 4 bases and J by 3 bases, with 7 bases between them. Looked up from germline, CDR1 is SQVTM and CDR2 is ANQGSEA. CDR3 length equals 11 residues. The CDR3 DNA follows: TGCAGCGTTGGAGCGGACTACGAGCAGTACTTC. Translated: CSVGADYEQYF.

The chain combines TRBV27 with TRBJ1-3; TRBD1 is a possible D gene (5 bases). CDR3 length: 16 amino acids. V lost 6 bases to trimming and J lost 4 bases, with 19 bases between them. Per the germline V gene, CDR1 is MNHEY and CDR2 is SMNVEV (reference sequence). The CDR3 DNA reads as TGTGCCAGCAGAATGGGGGGGTCCAAGGCGGGAAACACCATATATTTT. This gives the protein CASRMGGSKAGNTIYF.